These 27 T cell receptor beta chains originate from one sample sequenced in a study of blood T cell repertoires in COVID-19. Using immunoSEQ multiplex PCR, the repertoire was profiled, and TCRdb retains in-frame clones only, with some absent. The sample has some 140,000 clones; roughly 89% are singletons. The sequencing input was peripheral blood. The receptors were sampled from a man in his fifties with acute or convalescent COVID-19.

This clone was observed a handful of times. The chain uses TRBV29-1 and TRBJ1-2; D is unclear. Germline values: CDR1 SQVTM, CDR2 ANQGSEA. The CDR3 totals 13 residues. V was trimmed by 6 bases and J by 5 bases, leaving 16 bases between them. The CDR3 bases are TGCAGCGTAAGCGGCCAGGATCTTTATGGCTACACCTTC. It translates to CSVSGQDLYGYTF.

CDR3 in amino acids: CASSGQSTEAFF. CDR3 nucleotide sequence: TGTGCCAGCAGCGGACAGTCTACCGAAGCTTTCTTT. This chain joins TRBV2 and TRBJ1-1, with a tentative D call TRBD1 (6 bases). The CDR3 length is 12 residues. With 6 bases removed from V and 8 bases from J, the gap between germline ends came to 13 bases. The germline V gene encodes CDR1 SNHLY and CDR2 FYNNEI.

The chain recombines TRBV20-1 with TRBJ1-1; 7 bases agree with TRBD1. The CDR3 runs to 11 residues. V trimming: 5 bases; J trimming: 9 bases; junction bases outside the gene matches: 6. Germline CDR1 is DFQATT and CDR2 is SNEGSKA (reference sequence). The CDR3 reads CSAGRGKKAFF. CDR3 nucleotides: TGCAGTGCTGGCAGGGGGAAAAAAGCTTTCTTT.

The rearrangement joins TRBV27 to TRBJ1-1; D ambiguous. CDR1 and CDR2 from the germline V gene are MNHEY and SMNVEV (reference sequence). The CDR3 length is 13 residues. The germline V and J ends were trimmed by 3 bases and 8 bases, with 13 bases remaining between them. The CDR3 spells CASSLRQPGEAFF. DNA of the CDR3: TGTGCCAGCAGTTTGCGCCAGCCGGGGGAAGCTTTCTTT.

This chain joins TRBV4-2 and TRBJ1-4; D not resolved. The CDR3 length is 13 residues. Germline V gene lookup returns CDR1 LGHNA and CDR2 YNFKEQ. With 4 bases removed from V and 7 bases from J, the gap between germline ends came to 10 bases. The DNA for the CDR3 is TGTGCCAGCAGCCGCGACTTGGGTGAAAAACTGTTTTTT. Translated: CASSRDLGEKLFF.

V is TRBV29-1 and J is TRBJ1-1; D not resolved. This CDR3 comprises 14 residues. V was clipped by 7 bases and J by 5 bases, with 20 bases between them. Germline CDR1 is SQVTM and CDR2 is ANQGSEA. The CDR3 loop reads CSARPAFSGTEAFF. CDR3 nucleotide sequence: TGCAGCGCCCGCCCCGCCTTTTCCGGGACTGAAGCTTTCTTT.

The rearrangement uses TRBV19 and TRBJ1-4, with D perhaps TRBD1 (6 bases). The germline V gene encodes CDR1 LNHDA and CDR2 SQIVND (reference sequence). The CDR3 is made up of 15 amino acids. V lost 8 bases to trimming and J lost 0 bases, with 13 bases between them. The CDR3 DNA reads as TGTGCCAGTCAGGGGATGGGGGCAACTAATGAAAAACTGTTTTTT. Protein: CASQGMGATNEKLFF.

This rearrangement joins TRBV18 to TRBJ2-2, with TRBD1 as a possible D gene (5 bases). V lost 0 bases to trimming and J lost 4 bases, with 12 bases between them. The CDR3 consists of 16 residues. Per the germline V gene, CDR1 is KGHSH and CDR2 is LQKENI. The chain's CDR3 is CASSPPAGLGTGELFF. The CDR3 region has the DNA TGTGCCAGCTCACCACCGGCAGGGTTGGGCACCGGGGAGCTGTTTTTT.

The chain's CDR3 is CASSQGGPDSVVTTITDTQYF. The CDR3 nucleotides read TGTGCCAGCAGCCAAGGGGGGCCTGACTCTGTGGTCACGACCATCACAGATACGCAGTATTTT. The genes are TRBV4-2 and TRBJ2-3; a possible D gene is TRBD1 (6 bases). Germline V CDR1 and CDR2: LGHNA, YNFKEQ. The V end was cut by 1 base, the J end by 2 bases, with 28 bases between. The CDR3 extends over 21 amino acids.

This chain connects TRBV6-5 to TRBJ2-1, with D tentatively TRBD2 (5 bases). The CDR3 sequence is 12 residues long. Looked up from germline, CDR1 is MNHEY and CDR2 is SVGAGI. Trimming took off 6 bases at V and 6 bases at J, with 9 bases between the two ends. In nucleotides, the CDR3 is TGTGCCAGCAGCGGACTCCCCAATGAGCAGTTCTTC. Residues: CASSGLPNEQFF.

The chain employs TRBV5-1 and TRBJ2-5; 8 bases are shared with TRBD1. The trim removed 0 bases at V and 5 bases at J, leaving 9 bases unmatched. Per the germline V gene, CDR1 is SGHRS and CDR2 is YFSETQ. The CDR3 length is 16 residues. The CDR3 protein is CASSLGGTGVSETQYF. CDR3 DNA: TGCGCCAGCAGCTTGGGGGGGACAGGAGTTTCGGAGACCCAGTACTTC.

The rearrangement uses TRBV6-5 and TRBJ2-5; D possibly corresponds to TRBD1 (6 bases). The CDR3 loop spans 10 amino acids. The ends were cut back, 9 bases at V and 5 bases at J, with 7 bases in the middle. Germline-derived CDR1 and CDR2 are MNHEY and SVGAGI. This CDR3 is CASRGETQYF. The DNA for the CDR3 is TGTGCCAGTAGGGGGGAGACCCAGTACTTC.

The chain is built from TRBV7-9 and TRBJ2-3; D is unclear. Trimming pared 5 bases from V and 6 bases from J, leaving 9 bases between. The CDR3 length is 12 residues. Per germline, CDR1 SEHNR and CDR2 FQNEAQ (reference sequence). This CDR3 is CASSENLDTQYF. CDR3 coding DNA: TGTGCCAGCAGCGAAAACTTGGATACGCAGTATTTT.

The rearrangement links TRBV7-2 to TRBJ2-1, with 11 bases aligning to TRBD2. V dropped 6 bases and J dropped 5; count of bases not matched to a gene: 6. CDR3 size: 15 residues. Germline-derived CDR1 and CDR2 are SGHTA and FQGNSA. The CDR3 DNA reads as TGTGCCAGCAGGATAGCGGGGGGGCGGAACAATGAGCAGTTCTTC. It is translated as CASRIAGGRNNEQFF.

V usage is TRBV25-1 and J usage is TRBJ1-2; 10 positions match TRBD1. V dropped 4 bases and J dropped 7; count of bases not matched to a gene: 12. The CDR3 totals 16 residues. Germline V lookup: CDR1 MGHDK, CDR2 SYGVNS. The CDR3 sequence is CASSALDGTGASGYTF. The CDR3 DNA sequence: TGTGCCAGCAGTGCGCTCGACGGGACAGGGGCTTCTGGCTACACCTTC.

This chain uses TRBV27 with TRBJ2-7, with 8 bases matching TRBD2. The CDR3 has 14 residues. The V gene end was trimmed by 3 bases and the J gene end by 4 bases; junction bases not matched to a gene: 5. Germline values: CDR1 MNHEY, CDR2 SMNVEV (reference sequence). DNA for the CDR3: TGTGCCAGCAGTTTTACGGGACTAGAGTACGAGCAGTACTTC. It yields the protein CASSFTGLEYEQYF.

The chain joins TRBV7-8 to TRBJ1-5; 7 bases line up with TRBD1. J gave up 4 bases and V 1 base, and 7 bases lay outside the gene matches. CDR3 size: 16 residues. Germline CDR1 and CDR2: SGHVS and FQNEAQ. CDR3 sequence: CASSLGRQGGNQPQHF. The CDR3 region has the DNA TGTGCCAGCAGCTTAGGCCGACAGGGAGGAAATCAGCCCCAGCATTTT.

The gene calls are TRBV6-5 and TRBJ2-3; TRBD2 is a possible D gene (5 bases). Germline V CDR1 and CDR2: MNHEY, SVGAGI. The CDR3 totals 16 residues. The V and J ends lost 0 bases and 0 bases respectively, with 10 bases between them. The CDR3 spells CASSYSLRTSTDTQYF. CDR3 bases: TGTGCCAGCAGTTACTCCCTCAGGACTAGCACAGATACGCAGTATTTT.

The V gene is TRBV7-9, the J gene TRBJ1-1; 10 positions match TRBD1. The CDR3 covers 14 residues. Germline loops: CDR1 SEHNR, CDR2 FQNEAQ (reference sequence). The V gene end was trimmed by 2 bases and the J gene end by 4 bases; junction bases not matched to a gene: 1. As DNA, the CDR3 is TGTGCCAGCAGCTTACGGGACAGGGGCACTGAAGCTTTCTTT. This gives the protein CASSLRDRGTEAFF.

The V call is TRBV27, the J call TRBJ1-1; possible D gene TRBD1, 5 bases. Trimming pared 8 bases from V and 1 base from J, leaving 8 bases between. The CDR3 sequence is 12 residues long. The V gene's germline CDR1 is MNHEY and CDR2 SMNVEV (reference sequence). CDR3 region: CASQQGNTEAFF. In nucleotides, the CDR3 is TGTGCCAGCCAGCAGGGGAACACTGAAGCTTTCTTT.

This chain connects TRBV18 to TRBJ2-2; a weak D match, TRBD1 (6 bases). Trimming shortened V by 3 bases and J by 3 bases, and 11 bases separated the two germline ends. Germline-derived CDR1 and CDR2 are KGHSH and LQKENI. This CDR3 spans 15 amino acids. DNA for the CDR3: TGTGCCAGCTCACCTGGGACATTTGACACCGGGGAGCTGTTTTTT. It codes for CASSPGTFDTGELFF.

This clone was observed a single time. This chain uses TRBV3-1 (or the pseudogene TRBV3-2) with TRBJ2-6; TRBD1 matches at 9 bases. Per germline, CDR1 LGHDT and CDR2 YNNKEL (reference sequence). The CDR3 extends over 19 amino acids. The V segment lost 3 bases and the J segment 4 bases; nucleotides outside the gene matches: 13. The DNA for the CDR3 is TGTGCCAGCAGCCACGGAATGGGACAGGGCTCTGTCGGGGCCAACGTCCTGACTTTC. It is translated as CASSHGMGQGSVGANVLTF.

The V gene is TRBV27, the J gene TRBJ2-7, with D possibly matching TRBD1 (6 bases). This CDR3 has 13 residues. Germline-derived CDR1 and CDR2 are MNHEY and SMNVEV (reference sequence). V was shortened by 3 bases and J by 0 bases, with 6 bases between the two germline ends. CDR3 bases: TGTGCCAGCAGTTTGGGGGCCTCCTACGAGCAGTACTTC. Amino acids: CASSLGASYEQYF.

The chain recombines TRBV11-2 with TRBJ2-5; D is ambiguous. Germline assignment: CDR1 SGHAT and CDR2 FQNNGV. Trimming took 3 bases from V and 2 from J, leaving 7 bases between them. The CDR3 spans 13 residues. This CDR3 is CASSFSSQETQYF. The CDR3 nucleotides read TGTGCCAGCAGCTTCTCTTCTCAAGAGACCCAGTACTTC.

This clone has a single count. The chain has TRBV19 and TRBJ2-3; tentative D call: TRBD1 (6 bases). From germline, CDR1 is LNHDA and CDR2 SQIVND (reference sequence). The V and J ends lost 7 bases and 4 bases respectively, with 12 bases between them. The CDR3 covers 13 residues. For the CDR3, the DNA is TGTGCCAGTATGAAACAGGGTGCAGATACGCAGTATTTT. It specifies CASMKQGADTQYF.

This clone was found once. This sequence joins TRBV5-8 and TRBJ1-6; D gene unclear. This CDR3 spans 13 amino acids. CDR1 and CDR2 (germline): SGHTS, YDEGEE. The V and J ends lost 9 bases and 11 bases respectively, with 18 bases between them. In nucleotides, the CDR3 is TGTGCCATTCATGCCGGGGTCGAGACACCCCTCCACTTT. It specifies CAIHAGVETPLHF.

This rearrangement joins TRBV4-3 to TRBJ1-2, with D unresolved. Trimming shortened V by 1 base and J by 0 bases, and 9 bases separated the two germline ends. CDR1 is LGHNA, CDR2 YSLEER, per germline. The CDR3 sequence is 15 residues long. As DNA, the CDR3 is TGCGCCAGCAGCCAAGCCTTTACAGCTAACTATGGCTACACCTTC. Its protein is CASSQAFTANYGYTF.